This T cell receptor beta chain derives from a study of blood T cell repertoires in COVID-19. Across the whole study: The United States, Italy and Spain provided the acute and convalescent COVID-19 samples. T cells, B-cell-depleted T cells, or PBMCs provided the cDNA or gDNA that served as material.

TCRdb's copy holds only in-frame clones and misses some; the assay was immunoSEQ multiplex PCR. The table includes approximately 380,000 clones, roughly nine tenths detected once. Germline V gives CDR1 SGHRS, CDR2 YFSETQ. With 1 base clipped from V and 6 bases from J, the junction kept 9 bases outside the gene matches. This CDR3 has 15 amino acids. In assigning cohorts, the study relied on participant-reported clinical history. A case of COVID-19 had been met by exposed participants within 2 weeks before study entry. The source is a woman in her thirties or forties who had been exposed to COVID-19. The gene calls are TRBV5-1 and TRBJ2-7; 8 bases match TRBD1. The sequencing sample was made of PBMCs or T cells enriched from blood (not recorded which). CDR3 loop: CASSLMGQAASEQYF. CDR3 bases: TGCGCCAGCAGCTTGATGGGACAGGCAGCGAGCGAGCAGTACTTC.